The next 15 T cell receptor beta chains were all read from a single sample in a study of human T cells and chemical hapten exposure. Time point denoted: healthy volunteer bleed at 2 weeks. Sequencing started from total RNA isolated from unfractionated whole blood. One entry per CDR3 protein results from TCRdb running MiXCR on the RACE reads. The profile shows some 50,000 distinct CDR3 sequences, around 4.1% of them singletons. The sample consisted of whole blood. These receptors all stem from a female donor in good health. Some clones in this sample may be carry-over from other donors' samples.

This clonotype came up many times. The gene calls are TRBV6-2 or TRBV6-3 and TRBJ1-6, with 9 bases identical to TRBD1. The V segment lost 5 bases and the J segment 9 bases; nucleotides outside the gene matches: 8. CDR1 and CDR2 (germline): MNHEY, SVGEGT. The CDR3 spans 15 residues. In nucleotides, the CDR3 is TGTGCCAGCAGTCCGACCACAGGGGGCCTTTCACCCCTCCACTTT. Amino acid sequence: CASSPTTGGLSPLHF.

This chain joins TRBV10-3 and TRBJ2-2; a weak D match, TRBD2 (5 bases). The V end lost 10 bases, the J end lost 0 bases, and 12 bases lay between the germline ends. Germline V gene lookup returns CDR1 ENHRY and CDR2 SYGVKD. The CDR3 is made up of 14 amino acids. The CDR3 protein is CATRAIANTGELFF. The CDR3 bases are TGTGCCACGCGGGCCATCGCGAACACCGGGGAGCTGTTTTTT.

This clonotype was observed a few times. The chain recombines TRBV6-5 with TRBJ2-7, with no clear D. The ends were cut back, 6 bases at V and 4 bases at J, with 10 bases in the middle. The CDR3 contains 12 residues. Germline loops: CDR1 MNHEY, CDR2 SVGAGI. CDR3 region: CASSPPGYEQYF. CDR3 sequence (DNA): TGTGCCAGCAGCCCCCCCGGATACGAGCAGTACTTC.

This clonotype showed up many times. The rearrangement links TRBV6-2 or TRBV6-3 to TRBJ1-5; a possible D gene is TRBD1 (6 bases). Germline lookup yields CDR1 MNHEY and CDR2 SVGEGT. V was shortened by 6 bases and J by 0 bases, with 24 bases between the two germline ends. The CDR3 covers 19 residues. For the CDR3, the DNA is TGTGCCAGCAGACGGATTGGGGACATAGGATTTTATAGCAATCAGCCCCAGCATTTT. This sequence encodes CASRRIGDIGFYSNQPQHF.

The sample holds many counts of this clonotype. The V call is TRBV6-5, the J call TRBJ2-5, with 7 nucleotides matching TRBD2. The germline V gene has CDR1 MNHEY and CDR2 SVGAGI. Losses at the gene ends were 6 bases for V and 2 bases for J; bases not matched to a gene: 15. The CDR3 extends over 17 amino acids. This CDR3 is CASRIYVSSGPQETQYF. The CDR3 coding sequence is TGTGCCAGCAGAATTTACGTGTCTAGCGGCCCTCAAGAGACCCAGTACTTC.

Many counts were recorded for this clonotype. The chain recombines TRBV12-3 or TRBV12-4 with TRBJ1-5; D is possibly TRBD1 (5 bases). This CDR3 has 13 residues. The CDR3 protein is CVWGSGSNQPQHF. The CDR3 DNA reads TGTGTGTGGGGGTCCGGTAGCAATCAGCCCCAGCATTTT.

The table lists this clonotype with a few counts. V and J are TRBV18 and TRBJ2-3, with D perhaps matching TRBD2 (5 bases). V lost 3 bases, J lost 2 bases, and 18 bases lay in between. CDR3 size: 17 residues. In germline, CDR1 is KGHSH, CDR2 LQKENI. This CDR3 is CASSPPEDFSLTDTQYF. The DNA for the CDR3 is TGTGCCAGCTCACCGCCCGAGGACTTCTCCCTCACAGATACGCAGTATTTT. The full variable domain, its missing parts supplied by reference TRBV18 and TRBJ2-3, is NAGVMQNPRHLVRRRGQEARLRCSPMKGHSHVYWYRQLPEEGLKFMVYLQKENIIDESGMPKERFSAEFPKEGPSILRIQQVVRGDSAAYFCASSPPEDFSLTDTQYFGPGTRLTVL.

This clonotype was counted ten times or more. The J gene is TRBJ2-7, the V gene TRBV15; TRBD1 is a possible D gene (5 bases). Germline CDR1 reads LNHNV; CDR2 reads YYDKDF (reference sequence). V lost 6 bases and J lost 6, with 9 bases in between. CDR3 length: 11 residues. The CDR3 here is CATRNRREQYF. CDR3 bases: TGTGCCACCAGGAACAGGCGCGAGCAGTACTTC.

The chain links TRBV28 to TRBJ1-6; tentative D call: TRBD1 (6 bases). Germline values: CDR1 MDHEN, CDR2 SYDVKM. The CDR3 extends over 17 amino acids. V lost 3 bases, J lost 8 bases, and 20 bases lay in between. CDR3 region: CASSFPARGRLYSPLHF. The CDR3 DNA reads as TGTGCCAGCAGTTTCCCCGCCCGGGGGCGTCTATATTCACCCCTCCACTTT.

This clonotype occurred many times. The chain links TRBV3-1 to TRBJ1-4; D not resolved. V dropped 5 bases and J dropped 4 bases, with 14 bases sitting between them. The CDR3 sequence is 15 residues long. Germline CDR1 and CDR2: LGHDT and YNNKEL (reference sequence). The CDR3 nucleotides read TGTGCCAGCAGCGGTAGGACCGTCCTTAATGAAAAACTGTTTTTT. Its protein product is CASSGRTVLNEKLFF.

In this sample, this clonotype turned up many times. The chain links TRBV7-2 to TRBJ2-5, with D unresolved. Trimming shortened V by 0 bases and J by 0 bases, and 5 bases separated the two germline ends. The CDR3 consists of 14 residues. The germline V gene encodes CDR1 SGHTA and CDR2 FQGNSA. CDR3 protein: CASSLAGHQETQYF. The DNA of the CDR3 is TGTGCCAGCAGCTTAGCAGGTCACCAAGAGACCCAGTACTTC.

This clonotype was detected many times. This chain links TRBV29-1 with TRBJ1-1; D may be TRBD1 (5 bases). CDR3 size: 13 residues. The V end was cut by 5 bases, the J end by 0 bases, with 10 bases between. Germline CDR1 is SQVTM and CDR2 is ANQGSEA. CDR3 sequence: CSVRQKLNTEAFF. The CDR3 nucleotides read TGCAGCGTTAGACAGAAATTGAACACTGAAGCTTTCTTT.

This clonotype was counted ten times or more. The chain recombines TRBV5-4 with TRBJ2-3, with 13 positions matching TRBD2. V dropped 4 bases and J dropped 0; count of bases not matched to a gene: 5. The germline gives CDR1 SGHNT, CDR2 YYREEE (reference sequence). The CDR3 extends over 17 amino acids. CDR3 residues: CASSRRLAGGSTDTQYF. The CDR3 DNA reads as TGTGCCAGCAGCCGAAGACTAGCGGGGGGAAGCACAGATACGCAGTATTTT.

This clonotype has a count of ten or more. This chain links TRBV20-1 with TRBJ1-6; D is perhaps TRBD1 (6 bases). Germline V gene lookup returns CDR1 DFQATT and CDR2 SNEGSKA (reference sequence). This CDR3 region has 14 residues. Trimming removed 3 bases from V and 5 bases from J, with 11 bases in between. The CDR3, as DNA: TGCAGTGCTAGCCCGGGGGGCGATAATTCACCCCTCCACTTT. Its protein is CSASPGGDNSPLHF.

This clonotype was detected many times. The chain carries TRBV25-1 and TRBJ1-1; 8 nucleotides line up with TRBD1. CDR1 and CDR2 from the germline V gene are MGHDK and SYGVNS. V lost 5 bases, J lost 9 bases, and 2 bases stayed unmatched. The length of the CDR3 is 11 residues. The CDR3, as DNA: TGTGCCAGCAGTCGGACAGGGCAAGCTTTCTTT. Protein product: CASSRTGQAFF.